This T cell receptor (beta chain) was recovered during a study of T cells in Graves' hyperthyroidism and ophthalmopathy. Study findings and constraints: Most thyroid-expanded clonotypes above 0.001 were also found in blood. Ophthalmopathy and stable hyperthyroidism were told apart by a 13 V-J model.

Amplified regions were TCR beta CDR3 sequences from RNA transcripts. An initial round of RT-PCR targeting the TCR CDR3 relied on the HTBI primer set. Via MiXCR, TCRdb re-called the multiplex PCR reads, giving one row per CDR3 protein. The profile shows hundreds of thousands of distinct CDR3 sequences, about a sixth of them singletons. This clonotype was found many times. The target antigen is unknown. Germline V lookup: CDR1 SGHTA, CDR2 FQGNSA. V shed 7 bases and J shed 1 base, with 10 bases lying between them. The CDR3 totals 13 residues. Patients having uncontrolled infection, another autoimmune disease, pregnancy or lactation were not included. Clinical symptoms, serum thyroxine and TRAb, thyroid ultrasound and orbital computed tomography together formed the diagnostic basis.

The sequenced material came from blood. The chain couples TRBV7-2 to TRBJ2-5, with D unclear. This TCR was sampled from a young woman with Graves' hyperthyroidism. The CDR3, as DNA: TGTGCCAGCAACCCCCTCGCCCAAGAGACCCAGTACTTC. It codes for CASNPLAQETQYF.